A few counts support the clone carrying this T cell receptor beta chain. Per the germline V gene, CDR1 is SQVTM and CDR2 is ANQGSEA. Deletions cut 3 bases from V and 6 bases from J, with 15 bases between. CDR3 length equals 13 residues. This sample was included in a study of blood T cell repertoires in COVID-19. Some clones are missing from TCRdb's copy, which holds only in-frame ones; the method was immunoSEQ multiplex PCR. Among some 170,000 clones, 75% to 80% were seen once, and the ten largest hold approximately 26%. The chain recombines TRBV29-1 with TRBJ2-7; TRBD2 might be the D (6 bases). The sequenced sample consisted of peripheral blood. The sequence derives from a woman in her 70s with acute or convalescent COVID-19. The CDR3, as DNA: TGCAGCGTTGATCCGGGAGCTGGGGCCGAGCAGTACTTC. Translating it yields CSVDPGAGAEQYF.